These T cell receptor beta chains were read from a single sample in a study of CD8+ T cells in alopecia areata. Clones were sequenced by immunoSEQ multiplex PCR, and TCRdb holds only the in-frame ones, with some missing. The sample yields about 76,000 clones, 60% to 70% seen once. This specimen consisted of CD8+ T cells sorted from blood, obtained at week 24, from a patient treated with tofacitinib. The receptors stem from a human donor with alopecia areata. Each CDR3 is given with its conserved first and last residue. The D gene is left open where the match is weak. The size of a clone is reported for some rows only, either as once, few or many, or as a class for expanded clones.

d_call	clone_size	v_call	j_call	cdr3_nt	cdr3_aa
TRBD1	few	TRBV5-4	TRBJ1-2	TGTGCCAGCAGCGCCCCGGGACAGGGTGTCTCTAGCTATGGCTACACCTTC	CASSAPGQGVSSYGYTF
TRBD2	.	TRBV5-4	TRBJ2-5	TGTGCCAGCAGCCCAAAAGGACGGGGAGGGGAGACCCAGTACTTC	CASSPKGRGGETQYF
TRBD1	.	TRBV4-1	TRBJ2-2	TGCGCCAGCAGCCAGGATGGGACAGCAGGGTCCGGGGAGCTGTTTTTT	CASSQDGTAGSGELFF
.	.	TRBV5-1	TRBJ2-7	TGCGCCAGCAGCTTAAGGGAAAGCAACGAGCAGTACTTC	CASSLRESNEQYF
.	.	TRBV1	TRBJ2-6	TGCACCAGCAGATACTTTCGTTTGTCACAAAGTCGGGCCAACGTCCTGACTTTC	CTSRYFRLSQSRANVLTF
.	.	TRBV7-6	TRBJ1-1	TGTGCCAGCAGCGGAGAGGGTACTGAAGCTTTCTTT	CASSGEGTEAFF
.	.	TRBV28	TRBJ2-7	TGTGCCAGCAGCCAAGGATTCTTCTACGAGCAGTACTTC	CASSQGFFYEQYF
TRBD1	.	TRBV13	TRBJ1-2	TGTGCCAGCAGCGGACGCCTGGAGGGGGCTGTCACTAGAAACTATGGCTACACCTTC	CASSGRLEGAVTRNYGYTF
.	.	TRBV4-3	TRBJ1-1	TGCGCCAGCAGCCAAGACGGCAGACAAGCTTTCTTT	CASSQDGRQAFF
TRBD1	.	TRBV13	TRBJ2-6	TGTGCCAGCAGCAATCGGGACAGGGGAGTCTTTGGGGCCAACGTCCTGACTTTC	CASSNRDRGVFGANVLTF
TRBD1	.	TRBV13	TRBJ2-1	TGTGCCAGCGGGACAGGATATAACAATGAGCAGTTCTTC	CASGTGYNNEQFF
.	.	TRBV13	TRBJ2-2	TGTGCCAGCAGCTTAGGACCCACGCAGGTGGGGGAGCTGTTTTTT	CASSLGPTQVGELFF
.	.	TRBV7-6	TRBJ2-7	TGTGCCAGCAGCCCGACCAAACTAGAGGAGCAGTACTTC	CASSPTKLEEQYF
TRBD2	large	TRBV28	TRBJ2-1	TGTGCCAGCAGTTTGGGGGGGGATGAGCAGTTCTTC	CASSLGGDEQFF
.	.	TRBV30	TRBJ2-7	TGTGCCTGGAGTGTAGGCATGTACGAGCAGTACTTC	CAWSVGMYEQYF
TRBD1	.	TRBV25-1	TRBJ2-1	TGTGCCAGCAGTGATTACAGGGGACGCGGTGAGCAGTTCTTC	CASSDYRGRGEQFF
.	.	TRBV5-1	TRBJ2-5	TGCGCCAGCAGCTTGACAGAGGTCGTAATTGGGCAAGAGACCCAGTACTTC	CASSLTEVVIGQETQYF
.	.	TRBV27	TRBJ1-5	TGTGCCAGCAGGCGGGGAGGACAGCCCCAGCATTTT	CASRRGGQPQHF
.	.	TRBV7-9	TRBJ1-1	TGTGCCAGCAGCTTAGTCGGGTGGATGAACACTGAAGCTTTCTTT	CASSLVGWMNTEAFF
.	.	TRBV29-1	TRBJ2-3	TGCAGCGTTGAGACGGGACTGAGTGCTAGCACAGATACGCAGTATTTT	CSVETGLSASTDTQYF